The clone carrying this T cell receptor (beta chain) occurred many times. Antigen unknown. This sample was included in a study of CD8 T cells in ankylosing spondylitis. Libraries for TCR beta were made by quantitative 5'-RACE with molecular barcodes. TCRdb re-called the 5' RACE reads with MiXCR, one entry per CDR3 protein. The data show almost 400,000 distinct CDR3 sequences, around 20% seen once. V shed 2 bases and J shed 5 bases, with 3 bases lying between them. This CDR3 comprises 11 residues. Germline V gene data show CDR1 as SEHNR and CDR2 as FQNEAQ (reference sequence). Whole-study findings and limits: Within matched ankylosing spondylitis synovial fluid, disease-linked clones were reportedly significantly enriched. Disease-linked clones were found to be CD8+ and relatively rare in peripheral blood. Some of the motif variants had earlier been found in reactive arthritis patients' fluid and blood. Within ankylosing spondylitis blood, a TCR beta motif made up of several highly homologous variants appeared to be characteristic.

The chain is built from TRBV7-9 and TRBJ1-1; D uncertain. Material: blood, either unsorted or a sorted T cell fraction (not recorded which). The origin of this receptor is a male donor with ankylosing spondylitis. The CDR3 here is CASSLITEAFF. CDR3 nucleotide sequence: TGTGCCAGCAGCTTAATTACTGAAGCTTTCTTT. Full variable domain (outside the CDR3, taken from reference TRBV7-9 and TRBJ1-1): DTGVSQNPRHKITKRGQNVTFRCDPISEHNRLYWYRQTLGQGPEFLTYFQNEAQLEKSRLLSDRFSAERPKGSFSTLEIQRTEQGDSAMYLCASSLITEAFFGQGTRLTVV.